This is a list of T cell receptor beta chains from one sample in a study of patients and donors after allogeneic stem cell transplantation. TCRdb ran MiXCR on the RT-PCR reads and lists one entry per CDR3 protein. The data contain hundreds of thousands of distinct CDR3 sequences, around 15% of them singletons. Sequences were obtained from blood, either unsorted or a sorted T cell fraction (not recorded which). These receptors all stem from a human donor who was either an allogeneic HSCT recipient or a stem cell or donor lymphocyte infusion donor (not recorded which). It is not recorded whose cells these are; they may come from a transplant donor. CDR3s include the opening cysteine and the closing phenylalanine or tryptophan. A D gene is named only where the DNA matches it firmly. Clone size is given for some rows only: seen once, a few or many times, or a class if the clone is expanded.

j_gene,abundance,v_gene,d_gene,CDR3nt,CDR3aa
TRBJ2-1,many,TRBV27,TRBD1,TGTGCCAGCAGTCCCAGGACAGGGTGGTCCTACAATGAGCAGTTCTTC,CASSPRTGWSYNEQFF
TRBJ2-1,few,TRBV7-3,TRBD2,TGTGCCAGCAGGAACTCCCCCGGGACTAGCGGTTACAATGAGCAGTTCTTC,CASRNSPGTSGYNEQFF
TRBJ2-2,few,TRBV9,NA,TGTGCCAGCAGCGTAGTGGCGGCCACCGGGGAGCTGTTTTTT,CASSVVAATGELFF
TRBJ2-3,few,TRBV5-5,NA,TGTGTCAGCAGCCTTAGCTTGACCACAGATACGCAGTATTTT,CVSSLSLTTDTQYF
TRBJ2-1,NA,TRBV7-3,NA,TGTGCCAGCAGCCCCATATCCACCAAGCGGCAGGAGCAGTTCTTC,CASSPISTKRQEQFF
TRBJ2-2,many,TRBV6-1,TRBD2,TGTGCCAGCAGACCTCGACTAGCGGCAAACACCGGGGAGCTGTTTTTT,CASRPRLAANTGELFF
TRBJ2-1,many,TRBV3-1,TRBD2,TGTGCCAGCAGCCAAGTTTTTCGACGGGGGGTCCGCAATGAGCAGTTCTTC,CASSQVFRRGVRNEQFF
TRBJ1-1,NA,TRBV5-1,NA,TGCGCCAGCAGCTTGGAAGTCCTGGCTGAAGCTTTCTTT,CASSLEVLAEAFF
TRBJ2-2,few,TRBV10-3,NA,TGTGCCATCAGAGAGGACACCGGGGAGCTGTTTTTT,CAIREDTGELFF
TRBJ1-1,many,TRBV12-3/TRBV12-4,NA,TGTGCCAGCACTAACAAAAAGGGCTCGACTGAAGCTTTCTTT,CASTNKKGSTEAFF
TRBJ2-7,NA,TRBV11-2,NA,TGTGCCAGCAGCTTAGGCCGGTTGGGCGAGCAGTACTTC,CASSLGRLGEQYF
TRBJ1-2,few,TRBV29-1,NA,TGCAGCGTTGAGGGCTACACCTTC,CSVEGYTF
TRBJ1-1,few,TRBV5-1,NA,TGCGCCAGCTCCCCTGGCAACGGACCGGCGAACACTGAAGCTTTCTTT,CASSPGNGPANTEAFF
TRBJ1-5,many,TRBV12-3/TRBV12-4,TRBD1,TGTGCCAGCAGTCCCGGGGACAGGTGGAGGGAGCCCCAGCATTTT,CASSPGDRWREPQHF
TRBJ2-3,NA,TRBV6-5,NA,TGTGCCAGCAGTTACGGGGCCATAAGCACAGATACGCAGTATTTT,CASSYGAISTDTQYF
TRBJ2-1,NA,TRBV5-5,NA,TGTGCCAGCAGACTAACGTCGGGGCCCTTGGGAAATGAGCAGTTCTTC,CASRLTSGPLGNEQFF
TRBJ2-5,NA,TRBV4-2,TRBD2,TGTGCCAGCAGCCCGGGACTAGCGGGGGATACGGAGACCCAGTACTTC,CASSPGLAGDTETQYF
TRBJ2-7,few,TRBV6-1,TRBD2,TGTGCCAGCACCCGGGGGAGGGGATACGAGCAGTACTTC,CASTRGRGYEQYF
TRBJ1-5,few,TRBV25-1,TRBD1,TGTGCCAGCAGGGGACAGGGTGGTCGCAATCAGCCCCAGCATTTT,CASRGQGGRNQPQHF
TRBJ2-7,few,TRBV10-3,TRBD1,TGTGCCATCAGGAGGACAGGGTCAGGGTACGAGCAGTACTTC,CAIRRTGSGYEQYF
TRBJ1-6,NA,TRBV20-1,TRBD1,TGCAGTGCGCCGCCCTGGACAGGGGCAAATTCACCCCTCCACTTT,CSAPPWTGANSPLHF
TRBJ1-5,few,TRBV24-1,TRBD1,TGTGCCACCAGTGAAACGACAGGGAATCAGCCCCAGCATTTT,CATSETTGNQPQHF
TRBJ2-3,NA,TRBV27,NA,TGTGCCAGCAGTTCCGCCCTATCTATACGCCCAGATACGCAGTATTTT,CASSSALSIRPDTQYF
TRBJ2-1,few,TRBV10-3,NA,TGTGCCATCATCTTCGGGGGACTTCAGGGGAATGAGCAGTTCTTC,CAIIFGGLQGNEQFF
TRBJ1-1,NA,TRBV12-3/TRBV12-4,TRBD1,TGTGCCAGCAGAGAGGACAGGTGGAGACCCTGGAACACTGAAGCTTTCTTT,CASREDRWRPWNTEAFF
TRBJ1-5,NA,TRBV19,TRBD1,TGTGCCAGTATCCCCAGGGGGCGAGGGCTCAATCAGCCCCAGCATTTT,CASIPRGRGLNQPQHF
TRBJ1-1,many,TRBV4-2,TRBD1,TGTGCCAGCAGCTTCCGGGACAGGGGGTACGGAACTGAAGCTTTCTTT,CASSFRDRGYGTEAFF
TRBJ2-7,NA,TRBV7-8,NA,TGTGCCAGCAGCCCGTCCCCCTCCTACGAGCAGTACTTC,CASSPSPSYEQYF
TRBJ1-1,once,TRBV7-9,NA,TGTGCCGGTTCGGGACACCCTTATATGAACACTGAAGCTTTCTTT,CAGSGHPYMNTEAFF
TRBJ2-2,many,TRBV12-3/TRBV12-4,TRBD2,TGTGCCAGCAGCTCTCGGGGGGGGTACACCGGGGAGCTGTTTTTT,CASSSRGGYTGELFF
TRBJ2-7,NA,TRBV20-1,TRBD2,TGCAGTGCTAGGGGGACTACCACCTACGAGCAGTACTTC,CSARGTTTYEQYF
TRBJ1-1,many,TRBV2,NA,TGTGCCAGCAGTGTGAACACTGAAGCTTTCTTT,CASSVNTEAFF
TRBJ2-3,NA,TRBV24-1,NA,TGTGCCACCAGTGATTTTGGGAGGGATACGCAGTATTTT,CATSDFGRDTQYF
TRBJ2-7,NA,TRBV24-1,NA,TGTGCCACCAGTGGGCGGACAGCCTCCTACGAGCAGTACTTC,CATSGRTASYEQYF
TRBJ2-2,NA,TRBV2,NA,TGTGCCAGCAGTGAAGCGCCTCTAGCGCTTAACACCGGGGAGCTGTTTTTT,CASSEAPLALNTGELFF
TRBJ2-3,many,TRBV7-2,TRBD2,TGTGCCAGCAGCTTTAGCGGGGGGGGAACAGATACGCAGTATTTT,CASSFSGGGTDTQYF
TRBJ1-2,many,TRBV4-1,NA,TGCGCCAGCAGCCAAGGGACAGCTGGCACCTTC,CASSQGTAGTF
TRBJ2-2,NA,TRBV20-1,NA,TGCAGTGCTAGGGGTCCCGGGGAGCTGTTTTTT,CSARGPGELFF
TRBJ1-3,NA,TRBV5-1,NA,TGCGCCAGCAGCTTGGCCCGAGTGGGATCTGGAAACACCATATATTTT,CASSLARVGSGNTIYF
TRBJ1-1,NA,TRBV9,NA,TGTGCCAGCAGCGTAGCCAGGAACACTGAAGCTTTCTTT,CASSVARNTEAFF
TRBJ2-5,few,TRBV9,NA,TGTGCCAGCAGTACAAGGGGGGGTCATCAAGAGACCCAGTACTTC,CASSTRGGHQETQYF
TRBJ2-7,few,TRBV6-1,NA,TGTGCCAGCAGTGAAGAGAATTACGAGCAGTACTTC,CASSEENYEQYF
TRBJ2-1,few,TRBV15,TRBD2,TGTGCCACCAGCAGGAGACGTACGGGAGGAGATGAGCAGTTCTTC,CATSRRRTGGDEQFF
TRBJ2-3,many,TRBV6-2/TRBV6-3,TRBD2,TGTGCCAGCAGTTGGACGGGACTAGAGGAAGATACGCAGTATTTT,CASSWTGLEEDTQYF
TRBJ2-7,many,TRBV12-3/TRBV12-4,TRBD2,TGTGCCAGCAGTTTGGTCGGGAGGGATTACGAGCAGTACTTC,CASSLVGRDYEQYF
TRBJ1-6,NA,TRBV20-1,NA,TGCAGTGCCAGAAGCGTCCCTGATAATTCACCCCTCCACTTT,CSARSVPDNSPLHF
TRBJ2-7,few,TRBV7-9,TRBD2,TGTGCCAGCAGCTTATTTGCTAGCGGGTTTTACGAGCAGTACTTC,CASSLFASGFYEQYF
TRBJ2-1,few,TRBV2,TRBD1,TGTGCCAGCACCGAGCCGACAGGGATCTACAATGAGCAGTTCTTC,CASTEPTGIYNEQFF
TRBJ1-3,many,TRBV5-1,NA,TGCGCCAGCAGCTTGGTAGGCAGAGTTGGAAACACCATATATTTT,CASSLVGRVGNTIYF
TRBJ2-7,NA,TRBV10-3,NA,TGTGCCATCAGTGGGAGTTACGAGCAGTACTTC,CAISGSYEQYF